This T cell receptor beta chain was captured in a study of vaccination effects on CD4 cells after COVID-19. General study findings and limits: Recruitment yielded few convalescent patients, and the study had no early post-infection timepoints.

This CDR3 is 22 amino acids long. Germline loops: CDR1 MGHRA, CDR2 YSYEKL. Trimming pared 4 bases from V and 0 bases from J, leaving 34 bases between. Expansion with viral peptide pools was applied to antigen-specific CD4+ T cells by the ViraFEST assay prior to sequencing. Culture proceeded for nine to ten days, and CD4+ T cells were then isolated. Neither prior SARS-CoV-2 infection nor positive nucleocapsid antibodies were present in the vaccine recipients. Of note for this clone: Its antigen is unidentified.

Method: immunoSEQ multiplex PCR; TCRdb's copy keeps in-frame clones and lacks some. The sample yields tens of thousands of clones, around 70% seen once. This clonotype originated in a human donor who received a COVID-19 vaccine. The material was CD4+ T cells from PBMCs cultured with HCoV-229E spike peptides, obtained before COVID-19 vaccination. The chain uses TRBV4-1 and TRBJ2-7; D possibly corresponds to TRBD2 (6 bases). The CDR3 DNA reads TGCGCCAGCAGCCCGTTACTCAGACCGGGAGCTTCAGGGACTCGGATCTCCTACGAGCAGTACTTC. Translation: CASSPLLRPGASGTRISYEQYF.